This passage covers 7 T cell receptor beta chains from one sample sequenced in a study of vaccination and CD4 T cells after COVID-19. Treatment denoted: approximately 9-day PBMC culture with coronavirus spike peptide pools or control peptides (ViraFEST assay). With the Oncomine TCR Beta short-read assay, DNA from cultured CD4+ T cells was sequenced. From the PCR reads, TCRdb called clonotypes with MiXCR, one entry per CDR3 protein. Among approximately 11,000 distinct CDR3 sequences listed, roughly 64% were seen once. For these receptors, no antigen is known. Sequences were obtained from CD4+ T cells from blood, cultured in vitro. The receptors originated from a human donor who had recovered from COVID-19.

This chain connects TRBV27 to TRBJ2-5; 9 bases are shared with TRBD1. The CDR3 runs 14 residues. V shed 6 bases, J shed 5 bases, and the junction held 7 bases outside the gene matches. CDR1 is MNHEY and CDR2 is SMNVEV in the germline V gene (reference sequence). The CDR3 DNA reads as TGTGCCAGCAGCGGGACAGGGTATTGGGAGACCCAGTACTTC. Translation: CASSGTGYWETQYF.

The rearrangement uses TRBV21-1 and TRBJ2-3; TRBD1, the table's D call, lacks a check against the DNA. TRBV21-1 constitutes a pseudogene. This CDR3 region has 14 residues. The CDR3 spells CASSKWSGRGLQYF. In DNA form, the CDR3 reads TGTGCCAGCAGCAAATGGTCTGGCAGGGGGCTGCAGTATTTT.

The chain links TRBV6-5 to TRBJ1-5; TRBD1 is a possible D gene (5 bases). The germline V gene has CDR1 MNHEY and CDR2 SVGAGI. This CDR3 is 15 amino acids long. Trimming pared 2 bases from V and 3 bases from J, leaving 11 bases between. The CDR3 loop is CASSYGGGNNQPQHF. The CDR3 DNA reads as TGTGCCAGCAGTTACGGCGGGGGGAACAATCAGCCCCAGCATTTT.

This chain uses TRBV6-1 with TRBJ1-1, with D tentatively TRBD1 (6 bases). The V end was cut by 5 bases, the J end by 10 bases, with 20 bases between. The germline CDR1 and CDR2 sequences are MNHNS and SASEGT. This CDR3 comprises 14 residues. DNA for the CDR3: TGTGCCAGCAGTACCTATGGGGGGGCGTTTGGAGCTTTCTTT. Its translation: CASSTYGGAFGAFF.

This clonotype was detected only a few times. The rearrangement uses TRBV10-1 and TRBJ1-1, with TRBD1 matching 10 bases. Germline assignment: CDR1 WNHNN and CDR2 SYGVQD (reference sequence). This CDR3 is built from 17 residues. With 7 bases clipped from V and 10 bases from J, the junction kept 21 bases outside the gene matches. The CDR3 region is CASTKNWKWGQGCVAFF. CDR3 coding DNA: TGCGCCAGCACCAAGAACTGGAAGTGGGGACAGGGGTGTGTAGCTTTCTTT.

This clonotype occurred a few times. The chain joins TRBV6-1 to TRBJ1-5; TRBD1 matches at 7 bases. The CDR3 sequence is 14 residues long. V lost 7 bases, J lost 6 bases, and 9 bases stayed unmatched. Per the germline V gene, CDR1 is MNHNS and CDR2 is SASEGT. The CDR3 region is CASTMNRGIQPQHF. For the CDR3, the DNA is TGTGCCAGCACTATGAACAGGGGAATTCAGCCCCAGCATTTT.

The chain uses TRBV6-2 or TRBV6-3 and TRBJ1-1; 8 bases map to TRBD1. This CDR3 region has 14 residues. Germline trimming cut 6 bases from V and 4 bases from J; bases unmatched to any gene: 7. Germline V CDR1 and CDR2: MNHEY, SVGEGT. CDR3 nucleotides: TGTGCCAGCAGCTACAAGACAGGGGTCACTGAAGCTTTCTTT. As protein: CASSYKTGVTEAFF.